Below, 18 T cell receptor beta chains from the same sample are listed, as sequenced in a study of PD-L1 blockade in urothelial cancer. Profiling relied on immunoSEQ multiplex PCR, and the TCRdb table lists in-frame clones only, not all of them. Altogether 45,000 to 65,000 clones are present, about 87% being singletons, with the ten largest covering 5.8%. This specimen consisted of PBMCs, obtained around atezolizumab (anti-PD-L1) treatment. All receptors derive from a man aged 40-55 years with urothelial cancer.

The chain recombines TRBV5-1 with TRBJ2-7, with D possibly being TRBD2 (5 bases). In germline, CDR1 is SGHRS, CDR2 YFSETQ. Trimming cost V 0 bases and J 5 bases, with 15 bases left between them. The CDR3 totals 15 residues. The CDR3 nucleotides read TGCGCCAGCAGCTTGGCCGGGAAGGGTGTCCACGAGCAGTACTTC. Its protein product is CASSLAGKGVHEQYF.

The sample holds one count of this clone. This CDR3 reads CASNEEDQETQYF. As DNA, the CDR3 is TGTGCCAGCAACGAGGAAGACCAAGAGACCCAGTACTTC. The chain uses TRBV7-9 and TRBJ2-5; D uncertain. V lost 7 bases and J 0 bases, leaving 9 bases between the germline ends. The CDR3 spans 13 residues. CDR1 and CDR2 from the germline V gene are SEHNR and FQNEAQ (reference sequence).

This clone is judged medium-sized. V is TRBV19 and J is TRBJ2-5; the match to TRBD2 covers 14 bases. From germline, CDR1 is LNHDA and CDR2 SQIVND (reference sequence). This CDR3 region has 15 residues. The V segment lost 6 bases and the J segment 4 bases; nucleotides outside the gene matches: 4. As DNA, the CDR3 is TGTGCCAGTAGGTTGGGACTAGCGGGAGCAGAGACCCAGTACTTC. This codes for CASRLGLAGAETQYF.

The chain employs TRBV9 and TRBJ2-1, with a tentative D call TRBD2 (6 bases). Trimming took 5 bases from V and 1 from J, leaving 13 bases between them. The CDR3 covers 15 residues. Per the germline V gene, CDR1 is SGDLS and CDR2 is YYNGEE. CDR3 loop: CASSSAGRSYNEQFF. The CDR3 DNA follows: TGTGCCAGCAGTTCCGCGGGACGGTCCTACAATGAGCAGTTCTTC.

The chain links TRBV7-2 to TRBJ1-2; perhaps TRBD1 as D (6 bases). V was shortened by 5 bases and J by 5 bases, with 12 bases between the two germline ends. CDR1 is SGHTA and CDR2 is FQGNSA in the germline V gene. The CDR3 runs to 13 residues. DNA of the CDR3: TGTGCCAGCAGCACCCGGGACACTTATGGCTACACCTTC. This sequence encodes CASSTRDTYGYTF.

In its sample, this clone was seen once. V gene TRBV6-4 combines with J gene TRBJ2-1; 9 nucleotides line up with TRBD2. CDR1 is MRHNA, CDR2 SNTAGT, per germline. The CDR3 totals 14 residues. Losses at the gene ends were 8 bases for V and 6 bases for J; bases not matched to a gene: 8. Here the CDR3 reads CASSRLAEPNEQFF. CDR3 coding DNA: TGTGCCAGCTCTCGACTAGCGGAGCCCAATGAGCAGTTCTTC.

The chain employs TRBV27 and TRBJ2-3, with 9 nucleotides matching TRBD2. V shed 3 bases and J 1 base; nucleotides not matched to a gene: 5. The CDR3 sequence is 16 residues long. The germline gives CDR1 MNHEY, CDR2 SMNVEV (reference sequence). CDR3 nucleotides: TGTGCCAGCAGTTTTCTGACTAGCGGACGCACAGATACGCAGTATTTT. Amino acid sequence: CASSFLTSGRTDTQYF.

Only one count was recorded for this clone. This chain links TRBV15 with TRBJ2-1; 9 nucleotides match TRBD2. V shed 6 bases and J 8 bases; nucleotides not matched to a gene: 8. Germline CDR1 and CDR2: LNHNV and YYDKDF (reference sequence). This CDR3 has 14 residues. The CDR3: CATSGGRARYEQFF. DNA of the CDR3: TGTGCCACCAGTGGCGGGAGGGCCCGCTATGAGCAGTTCTTC. The whole variable domain, filled in from reference TRBV15 and TRBJ2-1, reads DAMVIQNPRYQVTQFGKPVTLSCSQTLNHNVMYWYQQKSSQAPKLLFHYYDKDFNNEADTPDNFQSRRPNTSFCFLDIRSPGLGDTAMYLCATSGGRARYEQFFGPGTRLTVL.

The rearrangement joins TRBV25-1 to TRBJ2-7; 8 nucleotides agree with TRBD1. J was trimmed by 0 bases and V by 6 bases; bases with no gene match: 7. The CDR3 loop spans 15 amino acids. Germline V gene sequence: CDR1 MGHDK, CDR2 SYGVNS. CDR3 in amino acids: CASSGPGQASYEQYF. The CDR3 DNA follows: TGTGCCAGCAGCGGGCCGGGACAGGCCTCCTACGAGCAGTACTTC.

The chain employs TRBV30 and TRBJ2-3, with 8 nucleotides matching TRBD1. V gave up 3 bases and J gave up 2 bases; unmatched junction bases: 7. CDR1 is GTSNPN and CDR2 is SVGIG in the germline V gene (reference sequence). This CDR3 has 15 residues. The CDR3 region is CAWRTGTGHTDTQYF. The CDR3 DNA sequence: TGTGCCTGGAGGACAGGGACAGGACACACAGATACGCAGTATTTT.

The rearrangement uses TRBV29-1 and TRBJ2-1, with 8 bases matching TRBD1. V dropped 6 bases and J dropped 7; count of bases not matched to a gene: 8. The CDR3 runs 13 residues. Germline loops: CDR1 SQVTM, CDR2 ANQGSEA. CDR3 region: CSVWSRGRNEQFF. The CDR3 bases are TGCAGCGTCTGGAGCAGGGGGCGAAATGAGCAGTTCTTC.

The V call is TRBV12-5, the J call TRBJ2-7; TRBD2 is a possible D gene (6 bases). Per the germline V gene, CDR1 is LGHNT and CDR2 is FRNRAP. The CDR3 covers 14 residues. V lost 9 bases and J 6 bases, leaving 21 bases between the germline ends. The CDR3 loop is CASQGTSVWTEQYF. CDR3 coding DNA: TGTGCTAGCCAAGGGACTTCGGTCTGGACCGAGCAGTACTTC.

V usage is TRBV6-5 and J usage is TRBJ2-3, with a possible D match to TRBD1 (6 bases). The CDR3 covers 14 residues. Germline V gene lookup returns CDR1 MNHEY and CDR2 SVGAGI. The V end lost 1 base, the J end lost 2 bases, and 7 bases lay between the germline ends. The CDR3 here is CASSYWDTTDTQYF. The CDR3 DNA sequence: TGTGCCAGCAGTTACTGGGACACCACAGATACGCAGTATTTT.

This clone showed up just once. The V and J genes are TRBV28 and TRBJ1-5; D is unclear. Germline V gives CDR1 MDHEN, CDR2 SYDVKM. With 5 bases removed from V and 2 bases from J, the gap between germline ends came to 16 bases. The CDR3 runs 16 residues. The CDR3 is CASSELEGYGNQPQHF. In DNA, the CDR3 is TGTGCCAGCAGTGAACTTGAGGGCTACGGCAATCAGCCCCAGCATTTT.

This clone has just one count. This CDR3 is CASSKIEASRYNEQFF. The CDR3 DNA follows: TGTGCCAGCAGCAAAATAGAGGCGTCCCGTTACAATGAGCAGTTCTTC. This rearrangement joins TRBV21-1 to TRBJ2-1; whether TRBD2, the table's D call, matches the DNA was not checked. TRBV21-1 is designated a pseudogene. The CDR3 consists of 16 residues.

The chain combines TRBV30 with TRBJ1-4; 10 bases match TRBD1. CDR3 length: 14 amino acids. Germline V gene data show CDR1 as GTSNPN and CDR2 as SVGIG (reference sequence). The V gene end was trimmed by 2 bases and the J gene end by 6 bases; junction bases not matched to a gene: 3. For the CDR3, the DNA is TGTGCCTGGAGTACCGGGACAGGGGATGAAAAACTGTTTTTT. Amino acids: CAWSTGTGDEKLFF.

This chain links TRBV5-4 with TRBJ2-5; TRBD1 might be the D (5 bases). CDR1 SGHNT and CDR2 YYREEE come from the germline V gene (reference sequence). The ends were cut back, 5 bases at V and 0 bases at J, with 11 bases in the middle. This CDR3 contains 14 residues. The CDR3 is CASRSRQNQETQYF. The CDR3 DNA reads TGTGCCAGCAGATCCCGACAGAACCAAGAGACCCAGTACTTC.

This clone was counted once. This chain connects TRBV28 to TRBJ1-2; 8 nucleotides match TRBD1. The CDR3 contains 14 residues. The J segment lost 8 bases and the V segment lost 10 bases, leaving 15 bases of the junction unmatched. Germline V gene data show CDR1 as MDHEN and CDR2 as SYDVKM. As DNA, the CDR3 is TGTGCCACAAAGCGGGCAGGGGGCCTGGGGGGCTACACCTTC. It codes for CATKRAGGLGGYTF.